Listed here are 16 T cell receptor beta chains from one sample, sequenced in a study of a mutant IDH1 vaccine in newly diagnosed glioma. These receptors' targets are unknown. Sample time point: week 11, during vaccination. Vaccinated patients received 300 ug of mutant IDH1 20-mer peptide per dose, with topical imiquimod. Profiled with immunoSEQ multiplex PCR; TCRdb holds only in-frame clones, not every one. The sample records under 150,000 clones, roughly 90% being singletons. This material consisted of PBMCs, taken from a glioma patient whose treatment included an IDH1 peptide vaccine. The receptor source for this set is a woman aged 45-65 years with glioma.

CDR3 amino acids: CASSPPVMGGRSTEAFF. CDR3 DNA: TGTGCCAGCTCACCACCGGTCATGGGGGGGCGCAGCACTGAAGCTTTCTTT. The chain uses TRBV18 and TRBJ1-1, with a possible D match to TRBD1 (6 bases). The CDR3 length is 17 residues. Germline V lookup: CDR1 KGHSH, CDR2 LQKENI. V was clipped by 0 bases and J by 4 bases, with 18 bases between them.

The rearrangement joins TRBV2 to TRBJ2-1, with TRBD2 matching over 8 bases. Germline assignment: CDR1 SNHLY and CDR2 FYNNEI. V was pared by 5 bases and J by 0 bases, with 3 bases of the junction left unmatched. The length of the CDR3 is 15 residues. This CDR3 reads CASSRSGSSYNEQFF. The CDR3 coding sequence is TGTGCCAGCAGTAGAAGCGGGAGCTCCTACAATGAGCAGTTCTTC.

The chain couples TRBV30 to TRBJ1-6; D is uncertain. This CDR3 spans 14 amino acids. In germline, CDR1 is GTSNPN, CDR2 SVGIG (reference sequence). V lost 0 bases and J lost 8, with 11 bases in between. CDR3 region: CAWSVGRRDSPLHF. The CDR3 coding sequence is TGTGCCTGGAGTGTGGGAAGACGGGATTCACCCCTCCACTTT.

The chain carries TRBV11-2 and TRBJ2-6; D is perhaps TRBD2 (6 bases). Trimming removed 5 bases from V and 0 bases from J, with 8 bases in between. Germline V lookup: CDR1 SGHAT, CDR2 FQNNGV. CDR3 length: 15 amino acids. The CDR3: CASSPGLSGANVLTF. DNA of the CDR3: TGTGCCAGCAGCCCGGGACTCTCTGGGGCCAACGTCCTGACTTTC.

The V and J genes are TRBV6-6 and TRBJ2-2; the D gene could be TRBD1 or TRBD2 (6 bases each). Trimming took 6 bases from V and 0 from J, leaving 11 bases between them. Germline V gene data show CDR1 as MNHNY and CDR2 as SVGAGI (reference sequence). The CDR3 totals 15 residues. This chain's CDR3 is CASSLGGANTGELFF. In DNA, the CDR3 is TGTGCCAGCAGCCTCGGGGGCGCGAACACCGGGGAGCTGTTTTTT.

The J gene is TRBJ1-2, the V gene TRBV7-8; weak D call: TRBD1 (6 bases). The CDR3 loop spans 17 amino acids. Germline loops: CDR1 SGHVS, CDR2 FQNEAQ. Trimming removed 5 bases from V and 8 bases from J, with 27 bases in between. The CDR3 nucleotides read TGTGCCAGCAGCCCATACCGGGTCCCCCCTTCAGGGGCAGGCTACACCTTC. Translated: CASSPYRVPPSGAGYTF.

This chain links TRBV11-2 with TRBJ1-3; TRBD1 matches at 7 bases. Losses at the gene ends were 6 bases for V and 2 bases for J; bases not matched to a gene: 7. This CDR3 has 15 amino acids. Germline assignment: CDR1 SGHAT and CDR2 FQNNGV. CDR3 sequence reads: CASRATGDTGNTIYF. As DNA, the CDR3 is TGTGCCAGCAGAGCAACAGGGGATACTGGAAACACCATATATTTT.

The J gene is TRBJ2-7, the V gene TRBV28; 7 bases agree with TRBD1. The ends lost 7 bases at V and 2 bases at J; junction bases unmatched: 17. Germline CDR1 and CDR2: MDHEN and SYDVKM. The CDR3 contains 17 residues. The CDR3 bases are TGTGCCAGCACCTTGACAGGGAGTCGGACGCGGCCCTACGAGCAGTACTTC. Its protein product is CASTLTGSRTRPYEQYF.

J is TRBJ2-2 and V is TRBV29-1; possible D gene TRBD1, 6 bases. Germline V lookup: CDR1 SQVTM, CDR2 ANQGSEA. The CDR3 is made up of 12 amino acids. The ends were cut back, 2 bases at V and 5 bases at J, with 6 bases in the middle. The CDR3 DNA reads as TGCAGCGTTGAACAGGGGACCGGGGAGCTGTTTTTT. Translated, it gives CSVEQGTGELFF.

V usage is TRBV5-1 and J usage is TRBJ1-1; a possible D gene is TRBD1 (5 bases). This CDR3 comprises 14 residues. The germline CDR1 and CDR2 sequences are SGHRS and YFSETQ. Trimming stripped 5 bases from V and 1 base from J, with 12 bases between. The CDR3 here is CASRLDGQNTEAFF. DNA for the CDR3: TGCGCCAGCAGACTGGACGGACAGAACACTGAAGCTTTCTTT.

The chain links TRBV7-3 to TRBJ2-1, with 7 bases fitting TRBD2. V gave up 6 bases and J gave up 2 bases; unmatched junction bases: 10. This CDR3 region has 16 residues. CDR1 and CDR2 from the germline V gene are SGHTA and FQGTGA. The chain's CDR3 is CASSGGAGVAYNEQFF. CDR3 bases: TGTGCCAGCAGTGGAGGGGCGGGAGTGGCCTACAATGAGCAGTTCTTC. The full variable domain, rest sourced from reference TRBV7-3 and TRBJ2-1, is GAGVSQTPSNKVTEKGKYVELRCDPISGHTALYWYRQSLGQGPEFLIYFQGTGAADDSGLPNDRFFAVRPEGSVSTLKIQRTERGDSAVYLCASSGGAGVAYNEQFFGPGTRLTVL.

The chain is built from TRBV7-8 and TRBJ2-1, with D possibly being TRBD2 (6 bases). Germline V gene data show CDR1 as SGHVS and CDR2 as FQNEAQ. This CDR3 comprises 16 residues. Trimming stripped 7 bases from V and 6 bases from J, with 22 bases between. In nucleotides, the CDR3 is TGTGCCAGCACCCTTGGCGGGGACCGCAGGGTCAATGAGCAGTTCTTC. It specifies CASTLGGDRRVNEQFF. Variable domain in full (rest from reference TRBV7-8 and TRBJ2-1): GAGVSQSPRYKVAKRGQDVALRCDPISGHVSLFWYQQALGQGPEFLTYFQNEAQLDKSGLPSDRFFAERPEGSVSTLKIQRTQQEDSAVYLCASTLGGDRRVNEQFFGPGTRLTVL.

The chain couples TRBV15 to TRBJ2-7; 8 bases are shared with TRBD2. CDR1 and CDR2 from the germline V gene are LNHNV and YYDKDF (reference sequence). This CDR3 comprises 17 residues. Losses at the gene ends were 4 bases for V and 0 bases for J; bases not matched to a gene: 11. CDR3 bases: TGTGCCACCAGCACCCCGGGGGGCGGGAGGACCTCCTACGAGCAGTACTTC. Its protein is CATSTPGGGRTSYEQYF.

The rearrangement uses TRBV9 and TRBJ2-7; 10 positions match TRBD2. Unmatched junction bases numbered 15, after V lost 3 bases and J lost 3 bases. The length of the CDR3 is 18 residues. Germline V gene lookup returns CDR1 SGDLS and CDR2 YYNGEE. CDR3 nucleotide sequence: TGTGCCAGCAGCGGAGGTATGGGGCTAGCGGGAGCCCACTACGAGCAGTACTTC. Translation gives CASSGGMGLAGAHYEQYF.

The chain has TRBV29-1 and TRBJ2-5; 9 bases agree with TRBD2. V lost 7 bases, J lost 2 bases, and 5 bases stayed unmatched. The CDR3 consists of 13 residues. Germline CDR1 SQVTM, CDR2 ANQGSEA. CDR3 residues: CSGTSVRQETQYF. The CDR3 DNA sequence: TGCAGCGGGACTAGCGTCAGACAAGAGACCCAGTACTTC. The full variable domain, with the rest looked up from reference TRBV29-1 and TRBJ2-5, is SAVISQKPSRDICQRGTSLTIQCQVDSQVTMMFWYRQQPGQSLTLIATANQGSEATYESGFVIDKFPISRPNLTFSTLTVSNMSPEDSSIYLCSGTSVRQETQYFGPGTRLLVL.

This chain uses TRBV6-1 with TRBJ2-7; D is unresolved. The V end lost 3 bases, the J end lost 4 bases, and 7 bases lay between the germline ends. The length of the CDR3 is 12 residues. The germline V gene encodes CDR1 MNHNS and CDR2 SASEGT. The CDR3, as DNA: TGTGCCAGCAGTGATGGAGCGTACGAGCAGTACTTC. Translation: CASSDGAYEQYF.